This TCR beta chain emerged from a study of cytomegalovirus exposure and HLA in healthy donors (dated by TCRdb to about 2017). For the study in its entirety: In an earlier analysis of under 750 of the donors, about 260 Gb of sequence data and 100 million or so unique TCR beta sequences from about 179 million T cells were reported. About 280 gigabases of sequencing data and approximately 91 million unique TCR sequences made up an early release that covered around 640 HLA-typed donors. Among the roughly 400 genotyped donors, about 85% belonged to the genetic ancestry cluster associated with self-reported Caucasian donors. The study was designed to test whether signatures of past pathogen exposure could be identified by cataloging public T cell receptors. The study used immunosequencing to profile the T cell repertoires of approximately 640 subjects and linked those repertoires to cytomegalovirus serostatus. A separate validation cohort of roughly 110 different subjects was used in addition to the roughly 720-subject first cohort. To predict cytomegalovirus infection status, the study combined high-throughput TCR immunosequencing, statistical association of individual TCRs with disease status, and machine learning. A later analysis re-analyzed previously published TCR beta repertoires from 660 or so donors and added high-resolution HLA genotyping to study TCR occurrence patterns. Rather than drawing on any new phenotypic data, the later analysis identified candidate immune exposures from TCR beta sequences and the way those sequences occurred across donors. An earlier analysis of several hundred of the donors used high-throughput TCR beta sequencing to judge whether each TCR beta V gene segment behaved as functional or pseudogenic. Donor age, sex, ethnicity and CMV serostatus were compiled alongside the repertoire data. Genome-wide SNP genotypes for about 65% of the 666 donors were used in a later genetic analysis, which treated that subset as a discovery cohort. Every repertoire in the discovery cohort had been generated on one and the same sequencing platform. HLA typing included class I and class II loci at four-digit resolution. The number of typed donors differed by locus: about 620-640 for A, B, C, DRB1 and DQB1; 522 for DQA1; over 600 for DPA1; and some 470 for DPB1. Roughly five DR-DQ haplotypes were handled as single units for association and clustering, since linkage in the cohort was strong. Across approximately 420 genotyped donors of the cohort, an average of about 220,000 unique TCR beta nucleotide sequences per donor were sequenced, and roughly 20% of those sequences were non-productive.

About this clone: The clone's antigen remains unknown. No base quality values were provided; no much bigger clone lies one nucleotide off. This specimen includes other DNA sequences encoding the same CDR3.

At the junction V is shortened by 0 bases and J by 7 bases, with 12 bases in between. From the cysteine through the phenylalanine, the CDR3 covers 15 amino acids. Only the CDR3 portion is preserved as DNA: 45 bases, with reading frame beginning at the first base. Reading the germline V gene gives CDR1 MNHEY and CDR2 SVGAGI. The receptor library was made with the immunoSEQ multiplex PCR assay. For the multiplex PCR, a mixture combining 60 forward primers for TCR Vbeta segments and 13 reverse primers for TCR Jbeta segments was used. The CDR3 region of rearranged TCR beta genes was amplified from genomic DNA with a multiplex PCR assay. The Illumina HiSeq System was used to sequence the amplified TCR beta libraries as 87-base-pair reads. The source study handled its data this way. In a later analysis, around 80 million unique TCR beta chains were counted across the roughly 670 repertoires, and approximately 11 million of these chains were shared by at least two donors. To remove PCR and sequencing errors, raw reads were error-corrected and collapsed into unique sequences using a nearest-neighbor algorithm that merged closely related sequences. To assign V, D and J gene segments, CDR3 sequences were aligned to IMGT reference sequences. Each retained sequence needed at least a six-nucleotide match to both a V gene segment and a J gene segment. A rearrangement was called productive if the CDR3 had no stop codons and remained in frame with V and J, and every other rearrangement was called non-productive. CDR3 was defined by IMGT convention, running from the second conserved V-encoded cysteine to the conserved J-encoded phenylalanine. The earlier analysis of 450 to 750 of the donors excluded any sequence lacking an unambiguous match to a single V gene segment. In an earlier analysis of approximately 590 of the donors, a V segment was called functional when productive rearrangements were above 56.7%, and segregating when the standard deviation between donors exceeded 5%. A statistical classification framework was built to diagnose cytomegalovirus status from the catalog of TCR beta chain sequences. In a later analysis, V and J genes were assigned by comparing TCR nucleotide sequences against IMGT/GENE-DB human TR gene sequences. The TCRdist pipeline was used in a later analysis to assign CDR3 sequences and most-parsimonious VDJ recombination scenarios. In a later analysis, each TCR beta chain was defined by its CDR3 amino acid sequence together with its V-gene family, and reads without a unique V-gene family were excluded. A later analysis removed 500 to 600 highly shared, low-generation-probability nucleotide sequences to deal with suspected cross-contamination and a sequencing artifact. For each public chain, a later analysis derived a clonal expansion index from normalized ranks of inferred template counts within each repertoire. Generation probabilities in a later analysis came from a VDJ recombination model fitted to out-of-frame rearrangements, and those results were checked against IGoR. A later analysis scored TCR-TCR, TCR-HLA and TCR-CMV co-occurrence with hypergeometric tests, applying a repertoire-size bias correction to TCR pairs. A later analysis estimated false discovery rates by permuting HLA or CMV assignments 20 times. In a later analysis, co-occurring TCRs were grouped using DBSCAN, and TCRdist sequence similarity was added for clustering within HLA-allele-positive subsets. Repertoires with fewer than 30,000 or more than 120,000 public chains were left out of co-occurrence clustering, as were four to six repertoires with anomalous nucleotide sharing. The clones in this table, taken by TCRdb from immuneACCESS, are in-frame only. Not every clone is retained; where verified, under half of the shortfall comes from an unresolved V gene, and the cause of the rest is unknown. V and J calls and clone size follow that table, whereas D and trimming were derived from the DNA. The sample table lists under 95,000 clones, roughly 80% of them with a count of one. 2% to 2.5% of the sample is held by the ten biggest clonotypes.

The cohort was made up of roughly 670 healthy bone marrow donors. At the time of sampling, every cohort member was nominally healthy, though immune exposures that went unrecorded were likely present. The donor was CMV seronegative and belonged to the group of several hundred seronegative cohort members. A peripheral blood sample was collected from each donor, and TCR beta sequencing was performed on peripheral blood mononuclear cells. Genomic DNA extraction from the blood cell samples was performed with the Qiagen DNeasy Blood Extraction Kit. Beyond this particular receptor, the publication reports: A later genetic analysis reported fewer N-insertions in productive TCRs among donors in an Asian-associated ancestry cluster than the roughly 720-donor mean. In a later analysis, TCR association rates were found to vary across HLA loci, with the most associated TCRs seen for DRB1 alleles and the fewest for HLA-C alleles. Because some donors lacked HLA typing at each locus, the association tests relied only on the typed subset. Most TCR sequences were observed very rarely across donors, whereas some public TCRs were present in many individuals. Broadly in line with IMGT annotations, most TCR beta V segments showed up in productive rearrangements about 90% or about 30% of the time in an earlier analysis of 450 to 600 of the donors. In this cohort, only TCR beta chains were sequenced, and detectable features were limited by the absence of alpha or paired-chain data. According to the authors, the approach could potentially be generalized to other disease states and immunological phenotypes. CMV serostatus was the only immune exposure information available for the cohort. According to a later analysis, most CMV-associated TCR beta chains appeared to be HLA-restricted, and the HLA associations seemed to be driven largely by CMV exposure. In a later analysis, HLA-associated TCR beta chains were found to be more clonally expanded and to have lower generation probabilities than equally common non-associated chains. The classifier was reported to diagnose cytomegalovirus status with high specificity and sensitivity in both the original cohort and the validation cohort. Some 16 rarely observed V segments, including chromosome 9 orphons, were excluded from the earlier analysis of almost 600 of the donors because counts were too low. The study listed 150 to 200 TCR beta chains as associated with cytomegalovirus. At a false discovery rate of 0.05, a later analysis linked about 16,000 TCR beta sequences to specific HLA alleles. Correlated functional status among segregating V segments might be attributable to linkage disequilibrium, but an unknown experimental factor could not be ruled out. A later analysis reported that several top co-occurrence clusters appeared linked to parvovirus B19, influenza, CMV and Epstein-Barr virus. Some IMGT-functional V segments, including TRBV6-2 and TRBV6-3, could not be distinguished by the 87-base-pair reads and were therefore excluded. A later genetic analysis associated a missense DCLRE1C variant with V-gene and J-gene trimming of TCR beta chains, and an independent cohort replicated the association. A further reported finding was that TCR beta sequences accurately predicted the HLA-A and HLA-B alleles for most subjects in the first cohort. A cluster of highly shared sequence variants was judged likely to represent a technical artifact of the sequencing pipeline. In vitro tests confirmed that a few of the cytomegalovirus-associated TCR beta chains recognize cytomegalovirus antigens. When HLA alleles, especially DR and DQ, strongly co-occurred, TCR associations were difficult to assign to individual alleles. Roughly uniform sequencing depth across donors was assumed in presence/absence analyses, although this assumption may not hold.

The V gene is TRBV6-5 and the J gene is TRBJ1-4; TRBD1 is a possible D gene, resting on 5 matching bases. The material sequenced was PBMCs. This receptor was identified in a man in his forties in good health and CMV-seronegative. The nucleotide sequence is TGTGCCAGCAGTTACTCTCGGCAGGGATCTGAAAAACTGTTTTTT. It specifies CASSYSRQGSEKLFF.